The 28 T cell receptor beta chains reported below all come from one sample, sequenced in a study of graft-versus-host responses after intestinal transplantation. The table came from immunoSEQ multiplex PCR; TCRdb's copy has only in-frame clones and leaves some out. The table has over 85,000 clones, 91% seen once. Which antigens these TCRs recognize remains unknown. This sample comprised unstimulated CD4+ T cells sorted from spleen or lymph node cells, obtained before transplant. Receptors were obtained from a human donor who was the organ donor for an intestinal transplant.

Only one count was recorded for this clone. The chain employs TRBV30 and TRBJ1-5; the match to TRBD1 covers 8 bases. Germline V gene lookup returns CDR1 GTSNPN and CDR2 SVGIG (reference sequence). The V segment lost 1 base and the J segment 5 bases; nucleotides outside the gene matches: 10. The CDR3 totals 16 residues. CDR3 in DNA: TGTGCCTGGAGTGATATCGACAGGGGAGGGGATCAGCCCCAGCATTTT. Its protein product is CAWSDIDRGGDQPQHF. Complete variable domain (other parts from reference TRBV30 and TRBJ1-5): SQTIHQWPATLVQPVGSPLSLECTVEGTSNPNLYWYRQAAGRGLQLLFYSVGIGQISSEVPQNLSASRPQDRQFILSSKKLLLSDSGFYLCAWSDIDRGGDQPQHFGDGTRLSIL.

The chain couples TRBV6-6 to TRBJ2-7, with 9 bases aligning to TRBD2. The V gene's germline CDR1 is MNHNY and CDR2 SVGAGI (reference sequence). V lost 8 bases, J lost 4 bases, and 0 bases stayed unmatched. This CDR3 is built from 11 residues. CDR3 sequence reads: CASAGGYEQYF. CDR3 nucleotide sequence: TGTGCCAGCGCGGGGGGGTACGAGCAGTACTTC.

The V gene is TRBV5-4, the J gene TRBJ1-2; TRBD1 agrees at 8 bases. The V gene end was trimmed by 3 bases and the J gene end by 0 bases; junction bases not matched to a gene: 7. This CDR3 has 16 amino acids. Germline loops: CDR1 SGHNT, CDR2 YYREEE (reference sequence). In DNA, the CDR3 is TGTGCCAGCAGCTCCGGGACAGGCACCCCTAACTATGGCTACACCTTC. It codes for CASSSGTGTPNYGYTF.

There are a few counts of this clone. The rearrangement links TRBV7-9 to TRBJ1-3, with D maybe TRBD1 (5 bases). The CDR3 length is 16 residues. The germline V gene encodes CDR1 SEHNR and CDR2 FQNEAQ (reference sequence). Trimming shortened V by 1 base and J by 4 bases, and 14 bases separated the two germline ends. This CDR3 is CASSLGGRVRGNTIYF. CDR3 in DNA: TGTGCCAGCAGCTTAGGGGGCAGGGTCAGAGGAAACACCATATATTTT. Based on the CDR3 plus reference TRBV7-9 and TRBJ1-3, the full variable domain is DTGVSQNPRHKITKRGQNVTFRCDPISEHNRLYWYRQTLGQGPEFLTYFQNEAQLEKSRLLSDRFSAERPKGSFSTLEIQRTEQGDSAMYLCASSLGGRVRGNTIYFGEGSWLTVV.

The V gene is TRBV5-8, the J gene TRBJ1-2, with D maybe TRBD1 (5 bases). The V and J ends lost 5 bases and 0 bases respectively, with 20 bases between them. This CDR3 is built from 17 residues. The V gene's germline CDR1 is SGHTS and CDR2 YDEGEE. Here the CDR3 reads CASSRQHNAWTNYGYTF. CDR3 nucleotides: TGTGCCAGCAGTAGACAGCACAATGCGTGGACTAACTATGGCTACACCTTC.

This chain connects TRBV4-1 to TRBJ1-5; possibly TRBD1 for D (5 bases). Per germline, CDR1 MGHRA and CDR2 YSYEKL. Trimming took 0 bases from V and 1 from J, leaving 10 bases between them. The CDR3 covers 16 residues. The CDR3 here is CASSQDRAGSNQPQHF. The CDR3 DNA reads as TGCGCCAGCAGCCAAGATCGGGCAGGGAGCAATCAGCCCCAGCATTTT.

J is TRBJ1-6 and V is TRBV7-3; 10 nucleotides match TRBD1. CDR1 is SGHTA and CDR2 is FQGTGA in the germline V gene. With 5 bases clipped from V and 10 bases from J, the junction kept 5 bases outside the gene matches. CDR3 size: 14 residues. The CDR3 loop is CASSPTGGKSPLHF. CDR3 coding DNA: TGTGCCAGCAGCCCGACAGGGGGCAAATCACCCCTCCACTTT.

Comment on this clone: Different DNA sequences within this sample yield the same CDR3. The chain couples TRBV7-2 to TRBJ1-1; no definite D call. In germline, CDR1 is SGHTA, CDR2 FQGNSA. Trimming stripped 5 bases from V and 5 bases from J, with 15 bases between. There are 14 residues in the CDR3. The CDR3 region has the DNA TGTGCCAGCAGCCTAGTCACGGGTTGGACTGAAGCTTTCTTT. Translating gives CASSLVTGWTEAFF. The whole variable domain, remainder taken from reference TRBV7-2 and TRBJ1-1, is GAGVSQSPSNKVTEKGKDVELRCDPISGHTALYWYRQSLGQGLEFLIYFQGNSAPDKSGLPSDRFSAERTGGSVSTLTIQRTQQEDSAVYLCASSLVTGWTEAFFGQGTRLTVV.

This clone came up once. The chain has TRBV7-8 and TRBJ1-5, with TRBD1 identical over 9 bases. Germline CDR1 reads SGHVS; CDR2 reads FQNEAQ. The CDR3 runs 19 residues. The J segment lost 0 bases and the V segment lost 5 bases, leaving 14 bases of the junction unmatched. Here the CDR3 reads CASSPRDREERSSNQPQHF. The DNA for the CDR3 is TGTGCCAGCAGCCCGAGGGACAGGGAGGAGAGGTCTAGCAATCAGCCCCAGCATTTT.

The gene calls are TRBV5-1 and TRBJ1-4; D ambiguous. The V end lost 5 bases, the J end lost 4 bases, and 12 bases lay between the germline ends. Germline V CDR1 and CDR2: SGHRS, YFSETQ. The CDR3 spans 14 residues. CDR3 DNA: TGCGCCAGCAGACTACGCCCTGATAATGAAAAACTGTTTTTT. This codes for CASRLRPDNEKLFF.

The V gene is TRBV25-1, the J gene TRBJ2-3; a weak D match, TRBD2 (5 bases). The CDR3 totals 16 residues. CDR1 is MGHDK, CDR2 SYGVNS, per germline. Trimming took 4 bases from V and 3 from J, leaving 17 bases between them. The chain's CDR3 is CASSGPTRSLTDTQYF. The CDR3 nucleotides are TGTGCCAGCAGTGGGCCCACTAGGTCCCTTACAGATACGCAGTATTTT.

The chain couples TRBV5-1 to TRBJ1-1; no reliable D call. V was trimmed by 1 base and J by 1 base, leaving 5 bases between them. The germline V gene has CDR1 SGHRS and CDR2 YFSETQ. This CDR3 contains 13 residues. CDR3 sequence: CASSLRGNTEAFF. The CDR3, as DNA: TGCGCCAGCAGCTTGCGGGGGAACACTGAAGCTTTCTTT.

This clone occurred a few times. The V and J genes are TRBV19 and TRBJ1-5, with D tentatively TRBD1 (5 bases). Germline V gene data show CDR1 as LNHDA and CDR2 as SQIVND (reference sequence). V was pared by 7 bases and J by 6 bases, with 19 bases between. The CDR3 spans 15 residues. The CDR3 loop reads CASTPAGGFAQPQHF. CDR3 DNA: TGTGCCAGTACCCCGGCCGGGGGGTTTGCTCAGCCCCAGCATTTT. The full variable domain, in which reference TRBV19 and TRBJ1-5 provide the parts outside the CDR3, is DGGITQSPKYLFRKEGQNVTLSCEQNLNHDAMYWYRQDPGQGLRLIYYSQIVNDFQKGDIAEGYSVSREKKESFPLTVTSAQKNPTAFYLCASTPAGGFAQPQHFGDGTRLSIL.

The rearrangement links TRBV18 to TRBJ1-1; D gene ambiguous. With 5 bases removed from V and 2 bases from J, the gap between germline ends came to 12 bases. Germline-derived CDR1 and CDR2 are KGHSH and LQKENI. This CDR3 has 14 residues. CDR3 DNA sequence: TGTGCCAGCTCAGGAGCTTTGGCCAACACTGAAGCTTTCTTT. Translated: CASSGALANTEAFF.

This rearrangement joins TRBV5-1 to TRBJ1-1, with 7 bases identical to TRBD1. The CDR3 spans 17 residues. The ends lost 1 base at V and 1 base at J; junction bases unmatched: 10. CDR1 and CDR2 from the germline V gene are SGHRS and YFSETQ. Here the CDR3 reads CASSLWGEDRSNTEAFF. As DNA, the CDR3 is TGCGCCAGCAGCTTGTGGGGGGAGGACAGGTCGAACACTGAAGCTTTCTTT.

This chain uses TRBV6-1 with TRBJ2-3, with TRBD2 as a possible D gene (7 bases). Germline values: CDR1 MNHNS, CDR2 SASEGT. V dropped 11 bases and J dropped 5 bases, with 17 bases sitting between them. CDR3 length: 13 residues. The CDR3 nucleotides are TGTGCCGGCCTAGGGGGGGCCTTAGATACGCAGTATTTT. Translation: CAGLGGALDTQYF.

The chain employs TRBV4-2 and TRBJ1-5; no firm D call. The CDR3 contains 16 residues. V lost 5 bases to trimming and J lost 1 base, with 15 bases between them. In germline, CDR1 is LGHNA, CDR2 YNFKEQ. The CDR3, as DNA: TGTGCCAGCAGCGAAGTAGGAGGCAGGAGCAATCAGCCCCAGCATTTT. This gives the protein CASSEVGGRSNQPQHF.

The V and J genes are TRBV4-3 and TRBJ1-1; D unresolved. There are 16 residues in the CDR3. Germline CDR1 is LGHNA and CDR2 is YSLEER. The V gene lost 1 base and the J gene lost 0 bases, with 12 bases spanning the gap. The DNA for the CDR3 is TGCGCCAGCAGCCAAGTGTTGCGGGGATTGAACACTGAAGCTTTCTTT. Translated, it gives CASSQVLRGLNTEAFF.

This chain links TRBV11-2 with TRBJ2-3; possibly TRBD1 for D (6 bases). Germline assignment: CDR1 SGHAT and CDR2 FQNNGV. CDR3 length: 15 residues. V was shortened by 5 bases and J by 5 bases, with 17 bases between the two germline ends. CDR3 in amino acids: CASSPHPGQGDTQYF. The DNA of the CDR3 is TGTGCCAGCAGCCCACACCCGGGACAAGGAGATACGCAGTATTTT. The full variable domain, with the rest looked up from reference TRBV11-2 and TRBJ2-3, is EAGVAQSPRYKIIEKRQSVAFWCNPISGHATLYWYQQILGQGPKLLIQFQNNGVVDDSQLPKDRFSAERLKGVDSTLKIQPAKLEDSAVYLCASSPHPGQGDTQYFGPGTRLTVL.

V and J are TRBV7-3 and TRBJ2-1; 10 positions agree with TRBD2. Germline-derived CDR1 and CDR2 are SGHTA and FQGTGA. This CDR3 comprises 20 residues. The J segment lost 8 bases and the V segment lost 1 base, leaving 20 bases of the junction unmatched. CDR3 nucleotide sequence: TGTGCCAGCAGCTTAATCCCCTCGGCAGCGGGGGGGCTCAGTGGCTATGAGCAGTTCTTC. It translates to CASSLIPSAAGGLSGYEQFF.

The rearrangement joins TRBV29-1 to TRBJ2-3; D is uncertain. Trimming cost V 4 bases and J 1 base, with 9 bases left between them. Germline lookup yields CDR1 SQVTM and CDR2 ANQGSEA. The length of the CDR3 is 13 residues. The CDR3 DNA follows: TGCAGCGTTGGGAGTGTGGGCACAGATACGCAGTATTTT. It translates to CSVGSVGTDTQYF.

The rearrangement links TRBV2 to TRBJ1-1; D may be TRBD1 (6 bases). Germline values: CDR1 SNHLY, CDR2 FYNNEI. The CDR3 runs to 13 residues. V dropped 5 bases and J dropped 3 bases, with 10 bases sitting between them. The CDR3 reads CASSLTGYTEAFF. The CDR3, as DNA: TGTGCCAGCAGTCTAACAGGGTACACTGAAGCTTTCTTT.

The chain couples TRBV5-1 to TRBJ2-1, with 12 bases that match TRBD2. The V gene's germline CDR1 is SGHRS and CDR2 YFSETQ. V gave up 3 bases and J gave up 0 bases; unmatched junction bases: 4. The CDR3 length is 17 residues. The DNA for the CDR3 is TGCGCCAGCAGCTATACTAGCGGGGGGAGCTCCTACAATGAGCAGTTCTTC. Its translation: CASSYTSGGSSYNEQFF. The whole variable domain, remainder taken from reference TRBV5-1 and TRBJ2-1, is KAGVTQTPRYLIKTRGQQVTLSCSPISGHRSVSWYQQTPGQGLQFLFEYFSETQRNKGNFPGRFSGRQFSNSRSEMNVSTLELGDSALYLCASSYTSGGSSYNEQFFGPGTRLTVL.

This chain uses TRBV7-2 with TRBJ2-5, with 7 bases matching TRBD1. The J segment lost 5 bases and the V segment lost 6 bases, leaving 6 bases of the junction unmatched. The CDR3 length is 13 residues. Germline CDR1 SGHTA, CDR2 FQGNSA. CDR3 sequence: CASRHRTGETQYF. Written as DNA, the CDR3 is TGTGCCAGCAGACACAGGACAGGCGAGACCCAGTACTTC. The entire variable domain, with the rest obtained from reference TRBV7-2 and TRBJ2-5, is as follows: GAGVSQSPSNKVTEKGKDVELRCDPISGHTALYWYRQSLGQGLEFLIYFQGNSAPDKSGLPSDRFSAERTGGSVSTLTIQRTQQEDSAVYLCASRHRTGETQYFGPGTRLLVL.

This clone was recorded once. V usage is TRBV19 and J usage is TRBJ1-6; TRBD1 aligns across 8 bases. With 4 bases clipped from V and 7 bases from J, the junction kept 12 bases outside the gene matches. Germline V CDR1 and CDR2: LNHDA, SQIVND (reference sequence). This CDR3 is 17 amino acids long. In DNA form, the CDR3 reads TGTGCCAGTAGTACCAGCGGTCGGACAGGGAGAAATTCACCCCTCCACTTT. This translates into CASSTSGRTGRNSPLHF.

The V call is TRBV19, the J call TRBJ2-2, with D unresolved. The germline gives CDR1 LNHDA, CDR2 SQIVND (reference sequence). V was pared by 7 bases and J by 7 bases, with 19 bases between. This CDR3 has 15 amino acids. The CDR3 bases are TGTGCCAGTAAAAGCCCAAGAGAGACTGGCGGGGAGCTGTTTTTT. Protein product: CASKSPRETGGELFF.

The chain joins TRBV7-3 to TRBJ2-1, with 7 nucleotides matching TRBD1. The germline V gene encodes CDR1 SGHTA and CDR2 FQGTGA. Unmatched junction bases numbered 9, after V lost 2 bases and J lost 5 bases. CDR3 size: 16 residues. The CDR3: CASSLRPGQTNNEQFF. CDR3 nucleotides: TGTGCCAGCAGCTTACGACCGGGACAGACAAACAATGAGCAGTTCTTC.

This clone was recorded only once. V usage is TRBV4-3 and J usage is TRBJ1-6; D is perhaps TRBD1 (5 bases). The germline CDR1 and CDR2 sequences are LGHNA and YSLEER. The CDR3 length is 17 residues. Between the trimmed V and J ends, which lost 3 bases and 7 bases, there was a span of 19 bases. This CDR3 is CASSQSGVATANSPLHF. The CDR3 DNA is TGCGCCAGCAGCCAGTCTGGAGTCGCGACAGCCAATTCACCCCTCCACTTT.